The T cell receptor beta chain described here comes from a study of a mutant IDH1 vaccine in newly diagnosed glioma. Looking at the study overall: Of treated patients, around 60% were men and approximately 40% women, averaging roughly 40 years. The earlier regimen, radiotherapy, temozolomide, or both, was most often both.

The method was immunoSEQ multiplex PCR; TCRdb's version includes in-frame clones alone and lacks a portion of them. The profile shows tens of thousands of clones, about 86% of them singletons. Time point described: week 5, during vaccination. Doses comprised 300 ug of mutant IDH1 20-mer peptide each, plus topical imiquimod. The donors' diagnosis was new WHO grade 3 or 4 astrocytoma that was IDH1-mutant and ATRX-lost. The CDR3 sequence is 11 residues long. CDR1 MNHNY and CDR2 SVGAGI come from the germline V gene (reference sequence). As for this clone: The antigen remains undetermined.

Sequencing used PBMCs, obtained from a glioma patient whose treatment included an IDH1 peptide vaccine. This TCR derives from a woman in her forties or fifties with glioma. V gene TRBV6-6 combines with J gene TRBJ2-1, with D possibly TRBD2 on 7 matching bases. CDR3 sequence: CAAGAHNEQFF. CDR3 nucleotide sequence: TGTGCGGCGGGGGCCCACAATGAGCAGTTCTTC.